These 29 T cell receptor beta chains came from one sample sequenced in a study of Ad26.COV2.S vaccination and SARS-CoV-2 variants. TCRdb keeps only in-frame clones here, not all; method: immunoSEQ multiplex PCR. The sample includes some 320,000 clones, roughly 80% seen only once; the top ten take around 2.2%. Specified treatment: roughly 19 received Ad26.COV2.S at low or high dose, single or two shots; about 5 received placebo; per-sample allocation not given. Each sample was drawn 63 days after the first injection (of vaccine or placebo). The sequencing used peripheral blood, collected in a trial of Ad26.COV2.S vaccine versus placebo. All receptors come from a person aged 18-60 years who received the Ad26.COV2.S COVID-19 vaccine or a placebo.

This clone has just one count. The rearrangement joins TRBV6-5 to TRBJ2-7; 7 bases match TRBD1. The CDR3 sequence is 14 residues long. V dropped 6 bases and J dropped 2; count of bases not matched to a gene: 7. The V gene's germline CDR1 is MNHEY and CDR2 SVGAGI. The CDR3 DNA sequence: TGTGCCAGCAGCCGGGACAGCCCAGCCTACGAGCAGTACTTC. The encoded protein is CASSRDSPAYEQYF.

J is TRBJ1-1 and V is TRBV4-1; weak D call: TRBD1 (6 bases). The CDR3 totals 14 residues. CDR1 is MGHRA and CDR2 is YSYEKL in the germline V gene. V was cut by 3 bases and J by 6 bases, with 14 bases left in between. The CDR3 DNA follows: TGCGCCAGCAGCCAGCGCCGGGACAACCCTGAAGCTTTCTTT. Translated, it gives CASSQRRDNPEAFF.

The chain joins TRBV7-6 to TRBJ2-5; 8 bases agree with TRBD2. Per the germline V gene, CDR1 is SGHVS and CDR2 is FNYEAQ. The CDR3 consists of 14 residues. Unmatched junction bases numbered 10, after V lost 8 bases and J lost 5 bases. CDR3 sequence: CASARGGFVETQYF. DNA for the CDR3: TGTGCCAGCGCTCGGGGGGGCTTCGTTGAGACCCAGTACTTC. Full variable domain (remainder filled in from reference TRBV7-6 and TRBJ2-5): GAGVSQSPRYKVTKRGQDVALRCDPISGHVSLYWYRQALGQGPEFLTYFNYEAQQDKSGLPNDRFSAERPEGSISTLTIQRTEQRDSAMYRCASARGGFVETQYFGPGTRLLVL.

The chain links TRBV19 to TRBJ1-1; 10 positions agree with TRBD1. Trimming removed 5 bases from V and 6 bases from J; junction bases left unmatched: 3. Germline CDR1 and CDR2: LNHDA and SQIVND (reference sequence). This CDR3 spans 13 amino acids. CDR3 DNA: TGTGCCAGTAGTGGACAGGGGGGGGCTGAAGCTTTCTTT. Protein sequence: CASSGQGGAEAFF.

Of note for this clone: This specimen includes other DNA sequences encoding the same CDR3. Here the CDR3 reads CSAGQGSSYEQYF. The CDR3 region has the DNA TGCAGCGCCGGACAGGGGAGCTCCTACGAGCAGTACTTC. This chain connects TRBV29-1 to TRBJ2-7; 9 nucleotides agree with TRBD1. This CDR3 has 13 residues. V lost 7 bases to trimming and J lost 0 bases; unmatched junction nucleotides: 4. Germline V gene lookup returns CDR1 SQVTM and CDR2 ANQGSEA.

This clone was seen a handful of times. The rearrangement links TRBV6-5 to TRBJ1-3, with D possibly being TRBD1 (6 bases). The CDR3 totals 15 residues. Trimming cost V 6 bases and J 0 bases, with 12 bases left between them. Germline CDR1 is MNHEY and CDR2 is SVGAGI. In DNA, the CDR3 is TGTGCCAGCAGACGCAACAGGGACTCTGGAAACACCATATATTTT. Its translation is CASRRNRDSGNTIYF.

With regard to this clone: Other DNA sequences within the sample encode an identical CDR3. The chain joins TRBV5-1 to TRBJ1-1; maybe TRBD1 (5 bases). This CDR3 is 14 amino acids long. Germline V gene data show CDR1 as SGHRS and CDR2 as YFSETQ. V was clipped by 4 bases and J by 1 base, with 11 bases between them. The CDR3 here is CASSPGRQNTEAFF. The CDR3 DNA reads TGCGCCAGCAGCCCGGGACGGCAGAACACTGAAGCTTTCTTT.

The chain is built from TRBV4-2 and TRBJ1-4; D is perhaps TRBD1 (6 bases). Germline CDR1 and CDR2: LGHNA and YNFKEQ. The CDR3 loop spans 14 amino acids. Between the trimmed V and J ends, which lost 3 bases and 6 bases, there was a span of 11 bases. The CDR3 is CASSHRGADEKLFF. The DNA for the CDR3 is TGTGCCAGCAGCCACAGGGGCGCAGATGAAAAACTGTTTTTT.

This chain connects TRBV7-7 to TRBJ2-5; D is uncertain. Trimming left V 5 bases short and J 7 bases short, with 26 bases between. The CDR3 totals 17 residues. Germline values: CDR1 SSHAT, CDR2 FNYEAQ (reference sequence). The CDR3 DNA is TGTGCCAGCAGCCCCCAGGTTGGAACTCCCGGGCGAGGGACCCAGTACTTC. Translated: CASSPQVGTPGRGTQYF.

The chain links TRBV5-5 to TRBJ2-3; D is possibly TRBD1 (6 bases). The germline CDR1 and CDR2 sequences are SGHKS and YYEKEE (reference sequence). The CDR3 is 13 residues long. Trimming left V 4 bases short and J 7 bases short, with 13 bases between. CDR3 region: CASSQGFSNTQYF. In nucleotides, the CDR3 is TGTGCCAGCAGCCAGGGGTTTTCGAATACGCAGTATTTT.

This chain links TRBV7-2 with TRBJ2-3, with TRBD1 identical over 7 bases. Losses at the gene ends were 3 bases for V and 4 bases for J; bases not matched to a gene: 4. The CDR3 covers 14 residues. CDR1 SGHTA and CDR2 FQGNSA come from the germline V gene. The CDR3 DNA follows: TGTGCCAGCAGCTTTGGACAGGCTCCAGATACGCAGTATTTT. Protein product: CASSFGQAPDTQYF.

This clone appeared a single time. V gene TRBV5-6 combines with J gene TRBJ1-3, with D possibly TRBD1 on 6 matching bases. Germline V CDR1 and CDR2: SGHDT, YYEEEE. CDR3 length: 14 amino acids. V dropped 4 bases and J dropped 2 bases, with 10 bases sitting between them. The CDR3 DNA is TGTGCCAGCAGCCAAAGACAGGCTGGAAACACCATATATTTT. Amino acid sequence: CASSQRQAGNTIYF.

V usage is TRBV4-1 and J usage is TRBJ2-3, with a weak D call TRBD2 (6 bases). Germline V gene sequence: CDR1 MGHRA, CDR2 YSYEKL. The CDR3 contains 17 residues. Trimming left V 0 bases short and J 6 bases short, with 19 bases between. CDR3: CASSQEPRGGSVDTQYF. DNA of the CDR3: TGCGCCAGCAGCCAAGAACCTCGGGGAGGAAGCGTGGATACGCAGTATTTT.

CDR3: CASSLEAGGNQPQHF. As DNA, the CDR3 is TGCGCCAGCAGCTTGGAGGCAGGGGGTAATCAGCCCCAGCATTTT. The V gene is TRBV5-1, the J gene TRBJ1-5; TRBD1 matches at 7 bases. The CDR3 sequence is 15 residues long. Germline V gene sequence: CDR1 SGHRS, CDR2 YFSETQ. V lost 0 bases to trimming and J lost 4 bases; unmatched junction nucleotides: 4.

The chain couples TRBV12-3 or TRBV12-4 to TRBJ2-7; no firm D call. The CDR3 covers 12 residues. V lost 3 bases and J lost 3, with 6 bases in between. The CDR3 coding sequence is TGTGCCAGCAGTTTCGGCCTCTACGAGCAGTACTTC. This encodes CASSFGLYEQYF.

This rearrangement joins TRBV5-1 to TRBJ1-2; TRBD1 agrees at 7 bases. This CDR3 region has 14 residues. After removal of 4 bases from V and 4 bases from J, the junction contained 7 bases not matched to a gene. The V gene's germline CDR1 is SGHRS and CDR2 YFSETQ. DNA for the CDR3: TGCGCCAGCAGCGGAGACAGGGTGTCCTATGGCTACACCTTC. Translation gives CASSGDRVSYGYTF.

V is TRBV18 and J is TRBJ1-2, with TRBD1 identical over 7 bases. CDR3 length equals 20 residues. From germline, CDR1 is KGHSH and CDR2 LQKENI. V lost 0 bases, J lost 4 bases, and 20 bases stayed unmatched. CDR3 DNA sequence: TGTGCCAGCTCACCACCCCCGGCAGGGGGGGGTCTAAGGCTCCTCTATGGCTACACCTTC. Translating it yields CASSPPPAGGGLRLLYGYTF.

This clone came up once. The V and J genes are TRBV5-1 and TRBJ1-4; 8 positions agree with TRBD1. The CDR3 is 15 amino acids. Germline CDR1 reads SGHRS; CDR2 reads YFSETQ. With V trimmed by 4 bases and J by 3 bases, 5 bases remained unmatched. CDR3 protein: CASSLVTGANEKLFF. CDR3 DNA sequence: TGCGCCAGCAGCCTCGTGACAGGGGCTAATGAAAAACTGTTTTTT.

The genes are TRBV7-9 and TRBJ2-3; D may be TRBD1 (5 bases). The CDR3 is 17 residues long. Germline values: CDR1 SEHNR, CDR2 FQNEAQ (reference sequence). V shed 6 bases and J shed 9 bases, with 28 bases lying between them. The CDR3 is CASSHPGLTVSTRTQYF. The CDR3 DNA follows: TGTGCCAGCAGTCATCCAGGGTTGACTGTTTCAACCAGAACGCAGTATTTT.

The V and J genes are TRBV7-9 and TRBJ2-7; D is perhaps TRBD1 (5 bases). The CDR3 has 14 residues. Germline assignment: CDR1 SEHNR and CDR2 FQNEAQ (reference sequence). V was pared by 3 bases and J by 0 bases, with 9 bases between. DNA for the CDR3: TGTGCCAGCAGCTTCTCAGACAGCTCCTACGAGCAGTACTTC. Its protein is CASSFSDSSYEQYF.

The chain has TRBV2 and TRBJ1-1; D unclear. The CDR3 contains 12 residues. Germline V lookup: CDR1 SNHLY, CDR2 FYNNEI. The germline V and J ends were trimmed by 4 bases and 6 bases, with 9 bases remaining between them. The CDR3 DNA sequence: TGTGCCAGCAGTGCCTTAGGAGCTGAAGCTTTCTTT. Translating gives CASSALGAEAFF.

This clone was found a few times. The chain has TRBV5-5 and TRBJ1-1; D not resolved. The CDR3 is 13 residues long. With 6 bases removed from V and 4 bases from J, the gap between germline ends came to 13 bases. The germline CDR1 and CDR2 sequences are SGHKS and YYEKEE (reference sequence). CDR3 nucleotides: TGTGCCAGCATCGACGTGGGCCTCACTGAAGCTTTCTTT. Residues: CASIDVGLTEAFF.

The sample holds a few counts of this clone. Written as DNA, the CDR3 is TGTGCCACCCTCTCGACACTCGGCTATGGCTACACCTTC. Protein product: CATLSTLGYGYTF. The J gene is TRBJ1-2, the V gene TRBV10-3, with D unresolved. This CDR3 spans 13 amino acids. CDR1 is ENHRY and CDR2 is SYGVKD in the germline V gene. The V end was cut by 10 bases, the J end by 4 bases, with 16 bases between.

This chain connects TRBV4-2 to TRBJ2-2; D gene uncertain. Germline CDR1 is LGHNA and CDR2 is YNFKEQ. The CDR3 covers 14 residues. V was cut by 7 bases and J by 0 bases, with 9 bases left in between. The CDR3 nucleotides read TGTGCCAGCATGGGCAGCTCGAACACCGGGGAGCTGTTTTTT. Translated, it gives CASMGSSNTGELFF.

The chain recombines TRBV6-5 with TRBJ1-1; 7 nucleotides match TRBD1. V was pared by 6 bases and J by 9 bases, with 4 bases of the junction left unmatched. CDR1 is MNHEY and CDR2 is SVGAGI in the germline V gene. The CDR3 runs to 11 residues. CDR3 sequence reads: CASSQDRQAFF. CDR3 in DNA: TGTGCCAGCAGCCAGGACAGGCAAGCTTTCTTT.

V gene TRBV6-5 combines with J gene TRBJ1-3, with TRBD1 identical over 7 bases. With V trimmed by 4 bases and J by 0 bases, 6 bases remained unmatched. The length of the CDR3 is 16 residues. The germline gives CDR1 MNHEY, CDR2 SVGAGI. The CDR3 DNA reads as TGTGCCAGCAGTTCGGGCAGGGGGGCCTCTGGAAACACCATATATTTT. Residues: CASSSGRGASGNTIYF.

The CDR3 region is CASSDREGYVAYEQYF. In DNA, the CDR3 is TGTGCCAGCAGTGACAGGGAAGGATATGTGGCCTACGAGCAGTACTTC. The chain is built from TRBV6-1 and TRBJ2-7; tentatively, D is TRBD1 (5 bases). Germline loops: CDR1 MNHNS, CDR2 SASEGT. The germline V and J ends were trimmed by 3 bases and 2 bases, with 17 bases remaining between them. The CDR3 spans 16 residues.

The V call is TRBV25-1, the J call TRBJ2-2, with D uncertain. CDR3 length equals 11 residues. Germline values: CDR1 MGHDK, CDR2 SYGVNS. The V and J ends lost 4 bases and 8 bases respectively, with 5 bases between them. DNA for the CDR3: TGTGCCAGCAGTGTCCCTGGGGAGCTGTTTTTT. The encoded protein is CASSVPGELFF.

The chain employs TRBV2 and TRBJ1-5, with a tentative D call TRBD1 (6 bases). CDR3 length: 14 amino acids. The V end lost 6 bases, the J end lost 7 bases, and 16 bases lay between the germline ends. The germline gives CDR1 SNHLY, CDR2 FYNNEI. The CDR3 DNA is TGTGCCAGCAGGACCTTGGGGGGGGCCCAGCCCCAGCATTTT. It codes for CASRTLGGAQPQHF.